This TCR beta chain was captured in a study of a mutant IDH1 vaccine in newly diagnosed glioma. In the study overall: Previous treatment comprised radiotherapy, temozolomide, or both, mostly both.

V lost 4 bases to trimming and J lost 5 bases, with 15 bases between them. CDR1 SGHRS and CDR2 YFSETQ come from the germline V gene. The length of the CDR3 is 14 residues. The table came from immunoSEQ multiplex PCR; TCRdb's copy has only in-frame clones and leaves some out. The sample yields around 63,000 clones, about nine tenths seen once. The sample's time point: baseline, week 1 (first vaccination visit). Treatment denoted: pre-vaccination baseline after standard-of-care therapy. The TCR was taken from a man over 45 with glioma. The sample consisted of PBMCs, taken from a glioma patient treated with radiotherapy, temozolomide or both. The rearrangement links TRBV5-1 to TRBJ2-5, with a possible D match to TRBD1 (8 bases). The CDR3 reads CASSEQGGDETQYF. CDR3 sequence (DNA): TGCGCCAGCAGCGAACAGGGGGGGGACGAGACCCAGTACTTC.